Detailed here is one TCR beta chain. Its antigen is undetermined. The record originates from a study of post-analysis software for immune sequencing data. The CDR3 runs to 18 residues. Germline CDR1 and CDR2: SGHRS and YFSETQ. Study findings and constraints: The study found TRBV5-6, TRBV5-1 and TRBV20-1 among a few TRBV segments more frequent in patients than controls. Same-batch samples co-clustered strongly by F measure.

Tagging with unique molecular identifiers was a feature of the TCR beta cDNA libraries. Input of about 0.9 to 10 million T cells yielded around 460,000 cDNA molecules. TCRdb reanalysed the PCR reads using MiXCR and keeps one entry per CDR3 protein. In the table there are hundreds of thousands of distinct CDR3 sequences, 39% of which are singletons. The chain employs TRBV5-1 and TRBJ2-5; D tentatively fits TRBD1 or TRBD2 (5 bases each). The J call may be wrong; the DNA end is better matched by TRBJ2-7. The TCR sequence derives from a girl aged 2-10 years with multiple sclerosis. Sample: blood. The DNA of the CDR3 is TGCGCCAGCAGCTTGCACGGGATTGGGGCAGCATATACCTACGAGCAGTACTTC. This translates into CASSLHGIGAAYTYEQYF.